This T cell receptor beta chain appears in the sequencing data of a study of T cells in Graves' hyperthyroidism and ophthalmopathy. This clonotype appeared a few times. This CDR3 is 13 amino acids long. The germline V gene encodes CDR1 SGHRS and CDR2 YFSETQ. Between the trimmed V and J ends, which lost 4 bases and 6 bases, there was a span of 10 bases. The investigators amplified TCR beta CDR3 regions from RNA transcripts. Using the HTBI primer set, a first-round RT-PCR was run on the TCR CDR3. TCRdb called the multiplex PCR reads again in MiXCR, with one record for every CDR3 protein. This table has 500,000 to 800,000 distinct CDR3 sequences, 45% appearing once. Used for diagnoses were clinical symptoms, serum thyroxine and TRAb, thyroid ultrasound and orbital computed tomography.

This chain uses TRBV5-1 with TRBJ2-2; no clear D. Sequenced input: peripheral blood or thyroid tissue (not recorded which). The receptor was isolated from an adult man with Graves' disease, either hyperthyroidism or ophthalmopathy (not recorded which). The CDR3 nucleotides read TGCGCCAGCAGCAACGTAGGGTCCGGGGAGCTGTTTTTT. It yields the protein CASSNVGSGELFF.